This TCR beta chain was profiled in a study of CD8+CD57+ T cells in acquired aplastic anemia. Looking at the study overall: 3.2 ug was the average amount of DNA from sorted CD4+ and CD8+ cells. The study's findings and limits: Simpson's diversity of CD8+ cells was not significantly different in patients compared with controls.

Patients chosen for sequencing had CD8+CD57+ cells that had expanded, as shown by flow cytometry. As to this clonotype: Its antigen is unidentified.

The CDR3 has 13 amino acids. With 8 bases removed from V and 7 bases from J, the gap between germline ends came to 17 bases. CDR1 MNHNS and CDR2 SASEGT come from the germline V gene. Genomic DNA was employed as the template in profiling TCR beta VDJ and CDR3. TCRdb analysed the reads with MiXCR anew, one entry per CDR3 protein. The data hold 400,000 to 600,000 distinct CDR3 sequences, with under 40% observed a single time. This chain connects TRBV6-1 to TRBJ1-1, with D perhaps TRBD1 (5 bases). The sample was sorted CD4+, CD8+, or CD8+CD57+ T cells (not recorded which) from PBMCs. This receptor was identified in a human donor with aplastic anemia. This chain's CDR3 is CASGRAGQGEAFF. The CDR3 region has the DNA TGTGCCAGCGGAAGGGCTGGGCAGGGTGAAGCTTTCTTT.